What follows is one TCR beta chain and its context. Antigen: not known. Sequenced by immunoSEQ multiplex PCR; TCRdb stores in-frame clones only, minus some. The sample yields over 100,000 clones, around nine tenths seen once. Germline V gives CDR1 PRHDT, CDR2 FYEKMQ (reference sequence). V lost 7 bases, J lost 5 bases, and 14 bases stayed unmatched. The CDR3 is 16 residues long. This entry comes from a study of T cell responses to AZD1222 COVID-19 vaccine. Findings and limits, study-wide: There were repertoire samples only from the period after the peak T cell response. Vaccination with two AZD1222 doses was followed by a rise in Spike-specific TCR breadth and depth. Unmutated variant regions reportedly attract nearly half of all spike-specific TCRs.

The origin of this receptor is an adult in good health. The V call is TRBV13, the J call TRBJ2-7; 10 bases fit TRBD1. This specimen was peripheral blood, taken on day 0 of AZD1222 vaccination. DNA for the CDR3: TGTGCCAGCACCCTATCTTCCGGGACAGGGGCCCACGAGCAGTACTTC. It translates to CASTLSSGTGAHEQYF.